The 21 T cell receptor beta chains in this list originate from one sample, sequenced in a study of blood T cell repertoires in COVID-19 (dated by TCRdb to 2019 to 2021). Libraries were made using the immunoSEQ multiplex PCR assay. Here the immuneACCESS table is served through TCRdb, limited to in-frame sequences with V and J called. Missing clones are a known gap in these copies; in checked studies unresolved V genes cover under half, and the rest lacks a known reason. The sample contains 150,000 to 200,000 clones, 70% to 90% of them found a single time. The top ten constitute more than 2.5% of the sample. The sequencing sample was made of peripheral blood. All receptors derive from a man aged 60 to 75 with acute or convalescent COVID-19.

The chain carries TRBV27 and TRBJ2-5; perhaps TRBD2 as D (5 bases). CDR3 length: 13 amino acids. Between the trimmed V and J ends, which lost 7 bases and 7 bases, there was a span of 16 bases. The germline V gene encodes CDR1 MNHEY and CDR2 SMNVEV (reference sequence). This CDR3 reads CASTPQFEGTQYF. CDR3 bases: TGTGCCAGCACCCCCCAATTCGAGGGGACCCAGTACTTC.

The J gene is TRBJ2-3, the V gene TRBV9; 10 bases agree with TRBD2. Germline loops: CDR1 SGDLS, CDR2 YYNGEE. The V segment lost 2 bases and the J segment 3 bases; nucleotides outside the gene matches: 6. The CDR3 covers 16 residues. CDR3 DNA sequence: TGTGCCAGCAGCGTTTCAGCGGGAGGGCCGACAGATACGCAGTATTTT. Its protein product is CASSVSAGGPTDTQYF.

The CDR3 nucleotides are TGTGCCAGTAGTATAGAGCGGCGGGAGAGGGCAGATACGCAGTATTTT. Protein sequence: CASSIERRERADTQYF. The chain employs TRBV19 and TRBJ2-3; the match to TRBD2 covers 7 bases. This CDR3 spans 16 amino acids. Germline V gives CDR1 LNHDA, CDR2 SQIVND (reference sequence). V lost 0 bases, J lost 4 bases, and 7 bases stayed unmatched.

This clone was recorded a few times. V usage is TRBV19 and J usage is TRBJ2-1, with 8 bases identical to TRBD2. CDR3 size: 15 residues. Germline V lookup: CDR1 LNHDA, CDR2 SQIVND (reference sequence). V lost 2 bases to trimming and J lost 5 bases; unmatched junction nucleotides: 5. CDR3 loop: CASSIRTSSNNEQFF. As DNA, the CDR3 is TGTGCCAGTAGTATACGGACTAGCTCGAACAATGAGCAGTTCTTC.

V is TRBV30 and J is TRBJ2-3, with 9 bases lining up with TRBD2. V was clipped by 2 bases and J by 2 bases; unmatched bases: 2. The germline gives CDR1 GTSNPN, CDR2 SVGIG (reference sequence). The CDR3 is made up of 14 amino acids. CDR3 sequence: CAWSLAGTTDTQYF. The DNA for the CDR3 is TGTGCCTGGAGTCTAGCGGGGACCACAGATACGCAGTATTTT.

This chain joins TRBV7-9 and TRBJ2-7, with TRBD2 identical over 11 bases. Germline assignment: CDR1 SEHNR and CDR2 FQNEAQ (reference sequence). This CDR3 contains 17 residues. The J segment lost 7 bases and the V segment lost 5 bases, leaving 16 bases of the junction unmatched. The CDR3 is CASSPSGTSGMAREQYF. The CDR3 nucleotides read TGTGCCAGCAGCCCTAGTGGGACTAGCGGAATGGCGAGGGAGCAGTACTTC.

The chain joins TRBV5-8 to TRBJ2-7, with 7 bases identical to TRBD1. V shed 0 bases, J shed 3 bases, and the junction held 3 bases outside the gene matches. The CDR3 extends over 14 amino acids. The V gene's germline CDR1 is SGHTS and CDR2 YDEGEE. CDR3 DNA sequence: TGTGCCAGCAGCTTGGGACAGGGTTTCTACGAGCAGTACTTC. Translated: CASSLGQGFYEQYF.

The chain recombines TRBV5-4 with TRBJ2-3; TRBD2 is a possible D gene (5 bases). The germline V and J ends were trimmed by 0 bases and 0 bases, with 11 bases remaining between them. The CDR3 is made up of 16 amino acids. CDR1 is SGHNT and CDR2 is YYREEE in the germline V gene (reference sequence). CDR3 amino acids: CASSLGGSTSTDTQYF. In DNA, the CDR3 is TGTGCCAGCAGCTTGGGAGGGTCTACCAGCACAGATACGCAGTATTTT.

The genes are TRBV28 and TRBJ1-3; D is perhaps TRBD1 (6 bases). Looked up from germline, CDR1 is MDHEN and CDR2 is SYDVKM. The V end lost 2 bases, the J end lost 6 bases, and 14 bases lay between the germline ends. The CDR3 extends over 15 amino acids. This CDR3 reads CASSLAGGWENTIYF. CDR3 DNA sequence: TGTGCCAGCAGTTTAGCGGGGGGCTGGGAAAACACCATATATTTT.

This clone was recorded a few times. Here the CDR3 reads CASSQGVTSGRTVTYEQYF. CDR3 DNA sequence: TGTGCCAGCAGCCAAGGAGTGACTAGCGGGAGAACGGTTACCTACGAGCAGTACTTC. This sequence joins TRBV4-2 and TRBJ2-7; 12 bases are shared with TRBD2. J was trimmed by 2 bases and V by 1 base; bases with no gene match: 12. The CDR3 has 19 residues. In germline, CDR1 is LGHNA, CDR2 YNFKEQ.

The J gene is TRBJ2-2, the V gene TRBV10-3, with D tentatively TRBD2 (5 bases). V lost 10 bases, J lost 5 bases, and 11 bases lay in between. The CDR3 runs 12 residues. Looked up from germline, CDR1 is ENHRY and CDR2 is SYGVKD. CDR3 protein: CATSRGTGELFF. DNA of the CDR3: TGTGCCACCTCACGAGGGACCGGGGAGCTGTTTTTT.

The chain couples TRBV30 to TRBJ1-6; D unclear. This CDR3 is 15 amino acids long. With 2 bases removed from V and 0 bases from J, the gap between germline ends came to 8 bases. Germline V gives CDR1 GTSNPN, CDR2 SVGIG (reference sequence). The CDR3 region is CAWSTGSSYNSPLHF. The CDR3 DNA follows: TGTGCCTGGAGTACTGGGAGCTCCTATAATTCACCCCTCCACTTT.

This chain uses TRBV28 with TRBJ1-2; 12 bases match TRBD1. The CDR3 runs to 17 residues. The V and J ends lost 2 bases and 1 base, in that order; junction bases with no gene match: 5. Germline V gives CDR1 MDHEN, CDR2 SYDVKM. Here the CDR3 reads CASSLGGQGAFNYGYTF. CDR3 nucleotide sequence: TGTGCCAGCAGTTTAGGGGGACAGGGGGCTTTTAACTATGGCTACACCTTC.

This clone was recorded once. The chain is built from TRBV7-2 and TRBJ2-1; 10 nucleotides match TRBD1. The CDR3 has 17 amino acids. J gave up 5 bases and V 2 bases, and 9 bases lay outside the gene matches. CDR1 SGHTA and CDR2 FQGNSA come from the germline V gene. The CDR3 reads CASSLRRPGQGNNEQFF. The CDR3 DNA follows: TGTGCCAGCAGCTTAAGGAGACCGGGACAGGGGAACAATGAGCAGTTCTTC.

This clone was seen just once. The chain carries TRBV6-5 and TRBJ1-1; D unresolved. In germline, CDR1 is MNHEY, CDR2 SVGAGI. The length of the CDR3 is 13 residues. Trimming stripped 5 bases from V and 4 bases from J, with 11 bases between. The CDR3 region is CASSQRRGTEAFF. CDR3 DNA sequence: TGTGCCAGCAGTCAGCGGCGAGGCACTGAAGCTTTCTTT.

V gene TRBV28 combines with J gene TRBJ2-6, with a tentative D call TRBD1 (5 bases). This CDR3 contains 17 residues. V was shortened by 3 bases and J by 0 bases, with 12 bases between the two germline ends. CDR1 and CDR2 (germline): MDHEN, SYDVKM. CDR3 nucleotides: TGTGCCAGCAGTTTCGGACACCTAACCTCTGGGGCCAACGTCCTGACTTTC. Translated, it gives CASSFGHLTSGANVLTF.

This rearrangement joins TRBV5-1 to TRBJ2-7, with 7 nucleotides matching TRBD1. The germline V gene has CDR1 SGHRS and CDR2 YFSETQ. V lost 4 bases and J lost 2; bases outside the gene matches: 6. The CDR3 has 14 residues. This CDR3 reads CASSIDREAYEQYF. CDR3 coding DNA: TGCGCCAGCAGCATTGACAGGGAAGCCTACGAGCAGTACTTC.

The chain has TRBV2 and TRBJ1-5, with D possibly matching TRBD1 (6 bases). Germline V gene lookup returns CDR1 SNHLY and CDR2 FYNNEI. There are 15 residues in the CDR3. Trimming removed 10 bases from V and 0 bases from J, with 16 bases in between. The CDR3 DNA follows: TGTGCCACCAGGGGAGGGCAAAATAGCAATCAGCCCCAGCATTTT. It translates to CATRGGQNSNQPQHF. Full variable domain (missing parts from reference TRBV2 and TRBJ1-5): EPEVTQTPSHQVTQMGQEVILRCVPISNHLYFYWYRQILGQKVEFLVSFYNNEISEKSEIFDDQFSVERPDGSNFTLKIRSTKLEDSAMYFCATRGGQNSNQPQHFGDGTRLSIL.

This rearrangement joins TRBV7-2 to TRBJ2-5, with 7 positions matching TRBD1. After removal of 5 bases from V and 1 base from J, the junction contained 10 bases not matched to a gene. Germline CDR1 is SGHTA and CDR2 is FQGNSA. CDR3 length equals 16 residues. The CDR3 sequence is CASSLSSRQGQETQYF. CDR3 bases: TGTGCCAGCAGCCTCTCCTCTCGACAGGGCCAAGAGACCCAGTACTTC. Using reference TRBV7-2 and TRBJ2-5 for the parts outside the CDR3, the full variable domain is GAGVSQSPSNKVTEKGKDVELRCDPISGHTALYWYRQSLGQGLEFLIYFQGNSAPDKSGLPSDRFSAERTGGSVSTLTIQRTQQEDSAVYLCASSLSSRQGQETQYFGPGTRLLVL.

The chain is built from TRBV7-9 and TRBJ1-4, with no clear D. CDR1 and CDR2 (germline): SEHNR, FQNEAQ (reference sequence). Between the trimmed V and J ends, which lost 3 bases and 8 bases, there was a span of 7 bases. The CDR3 loop spans 12 amino acids. The DNA for the CDR3 is TGTGCCAGCAGCTTGGCCAGGGAAAAACTGTTTTTT. Translated: CASSLAREKLFF.

V and J are TRBV4-1 and TRBJ2-7, with 7 bases identical to TRBD1. The CDR3 length is 15 residues. CDR1 is MGHRA and CDR2 is YSYEKL in the germline V gene. V lost 1 base, J lost 2 bases, and 5 bases stayed unmatched. The CDR3, as DNA: TGCGCCAGCAGCCAAGTATTGGGACAGACCTACGAGCAGTACTTC. Residues: CASSQVLGQTYEQYF.